The 5 T cell receptor beta chains listed next were all sequenced from one sample in a study of blood T cell repertoires in COVID-19. Produced via immunoSEQ multiplex PCR; TCRdb's table is partial and in-frame only. This repertoire shows 200,000 to 250,000 clones, about 80% found once; its top ten account for 15%. Material: PBMCs or T cells enriched from blood (not recorded which). These receptors originate from a man aged 35 to 55 who had recovered from COVID-19.

The sample holds many counts of this clone. This rearrangement joins TRBV28 to TRBJ1-1; TRBD1 matches at 7 bases. The CDR3 length is 16 residues. With V trimmed by 3 bases and J by 1 base, 8 bases remained unmatched. Germline V gene lookup returns CDR1 MDHEN and CDR2 SYDVKM. CDR3 sequence reads: CASSLTPGQKNTEAFF. The CDR3 DNA reads as TGTGCCAGCAGTTTGACGCCGGGACAGAAGAACACTGAAGCTTTCTTT.

The chain recombines TRBV7-8 with TRBJ1-2; 10 bases are shared with TRBD1. This CDR3 contains 17 residues. CDR1 and CDR2 from the germline V gene are SGHVS and FQNEAQ. V was pared by 6 bases and J by 4 bases, with 14 bases of the junction left unmatched. CDR3 nucleotides: TGTGCCAGCAGTCGCCGAGGACAGGGGGATGTTTCCTATGGCTACACCTTC. Its translation: CASSRRGQGDVSYGYTF.

The gene calls are TRBV6-2 or TRBV6-3 and TRBJ1-6; a weak D match, TRBD1 (5 bases). CDR3 length: 15 amino acids. V lost 5 bases and J 11 bases, leaving 19 bases between the germline ends. Germline V CDR1 and CDR2: MNHEY, SVGEGT. CDR3: CASSQGGTGITPLHF. CDR3 DNA: TGTGCCAGCAGTCAAGGAGGGACGGGCATAACACCCCTCCACTTT.

The chain recombines TRBV30 with TRBJ2-5, with 9 bases identical to TRBD2. From germline, CDR1 is GTSNPN and CDR2 SVGIG (reference sequence). J was trimmed by 7 bases and V by 1 base; bases with no gene match: 10. The CDR3 is made up of 15 amino acids. The CDR3 bases are TGTGCCTGGAGTGGCGGCGGGGGGGGTCCCCGGACCCAGTACTTC. Its protein is CAWSGGGGGPRTQYF.

V is TRBV5-1 and J is TRBJ2-7; 10 bases map to TRBD1. This CDR3 spans 15 amino acids. The J segment lost 6 bases and the V segment lost 4 bases, leaving 10 bases of the junction unmatched. Germline CDR1 and CDR2: SGHRS and YFSETQ. The CDR3 coding sequence is TGCGCCAGCAGCAATGGACAGGGGGTGTTCCTCGAGCAGTACTTC. Protein: CASSNGQGVFLEQYF.